The entry below gives a single T cell receptor (beta chain) sequence along with its context. Its antigen is currently unknown. With 60 Vbeta and 13 Jbeta primers, the PCR was carried out. Measured with immunoSEQ multiplex PCR; TCRdb has only the in-frame clones, and not every one. The data show approximately 140,000 clones, 82% seen once. The data were taken from a study of cytomegalovirus exposure and HLA in healthy donors. Study context: There were some 81 million unique TCRs (from HLA-typed donors) in an early data release.

CDR1 is MNHNS, CDR2 SASEGT, per germline. V shed 6 bases and J shed 7 bases, with 18 bases lying between them. CDR3 length equals 15 residues. Whole-study findings and limits: In an earlier analysis, most TCR beta V segments were productive about 87% or about 30% of the time.

The TCR sequence derives from a male donor in good health and CMV-seronegative. The chain has TRBV6-1 and TRBJ1-4; D perhaps matches TRBD1 (6 bases). Sequencing was done on a sample of PBMCs. The CDR3 here is CASSDPVGAGEKLFF. CDR3 bases: TGTGCCAGCAGCGACCCGGTGGGGGCGGGTGAAAAACTGTTTTTT.